Listed here are 22 T cell receptor beta chains from one sample, sequenced in a study of shared clonotypes between healthy human individuals. Profiling relied on immunoSEQ multiplex PCR, and the TCRdb table lists in-frame clones only, not all of them. The table shows roughly 1.4 million clones, with 98% occurring only once. Sequenced input: naive CD4+ T cells sorted from blood. The subset denotes: CD45RA+ positively selected. The receptors were gathered from a man between 25 and 39 years old in good health.

The chain couples TRBV9 to TRBJ2-3, with 8 bases identical to TRBD1. The CDR3 spans 15 residues. The V segment lost 4 bases and the J segment 2 bases; nucleotides outside the gene matches: 6. Germline CDR1 SGDLS, CDR2 YYNGEE. The CDR3 is CASSLDRGYTDTQYF. CDR3 bases: TGTGCCAGCAGCCTCGACAGGGGATACACAGATACGCAGTATTTT.

This rearrangement joins TRBV11-3 to TRBJ2-2; 8 nucleotides match TRBD1. The V segment lost 6 bases and the J segment 1 base; nucleotides outside the gene matches: 4. The length of the CDR3 is 15 residues. Germline V lookup: CDR1 SGHNT, CDR2 YENEEA. In nucleotides, the CDR3 is TGTGCCAGCAGTTCCGACAGGGGGAACACCGGGGAGCTGTTTTTT. Amino acid sequence: CASSSDRGNTGELFF.

The chain employs TRBV27 and TRBJ2-7; 8 positions agree with TRBD1. Looked up from germline, CDR1 is MNHEY and CDR2 is SMNVEV (reference sequence). This CDR3 comprises 15 residues. Losses at the gene ends were 5 bases for V and 0 bases for J; bases not matched to a gene: 6. The CDR3 DNA reads TGTGCCAGCAGTACTCGACAGGGGAGCTCCTACGAGCAGTACTTC. It encodes CASSTRQGSSYEQYF.

The V call is TRBV29-1, the J call TRBJ2-7; 7 bases match TRBD2. The V gene end was trimmed by 6 bases and the J gene end by 4 bases; junction bases not matched to a gene: 15. From germline, CDR1 is SQVTM and CDR2 ANQGSEA. This CDR3 comprises 15 residues. CDR3 region: CSVNLAGANRYEQYF. In nucleotides, the CDR3 is TGCAGCGTCAATTTGGCGGGAGCAAATAGGTACGAGCAGTACTTC.

The rearrangement links TRBV30 to TRBJ2-2; 7 bases fit TRBD2. In germline, CDR1 is GTSNPN, CDR2 SVGIG (reference sequence). V trimming: 4 bases; J trimming: 3 bases; junction bases outside the gene matches: 5. This CDR3 has 14 amino acids. CDR3 region: CAWNGGRDTGELFF. CDR3 bases: TGTGCCTGGAACGGGGGGAGGGACACCGGGGAGCTGTTTTTT.

The sample holds one count of this clone. The V call is TRBV9, the J call TRBJ2-7; 8 bases are a match to TRBD2. Germline CDR1 is SGDLS and CDR2 is YYNGEE. The CDR3 runs 13 residues. V lost 7 bases to trimming and J lost 0 bases; unmatched junction nucleotides: 3. CDR3 in amino acids: CASAAGGSYEQYF. In DNA form, the CDR3 reads TGTGCCAGCGCCGCGGGAGGCTCCTACGAGCAGTACTTC. The full variable domain, its missing parts supplied by reference TRBV9 and TRBJ2-7, is DSGVTQTPKHLITATGQRVTLRCSPRSGDLSVYWYQQSLDQGLQFLIQYYNGEERAKGNILERFSAQQFPDLHSELNLSSLELGDSALYFCASAAGGSYEQYFGPGTRLTVT.

V usage is TRBV7-6 and J usage is TRBJ2-7; TRBD2 aligns across 13 bases. The CDR3 has 16 amino acids. Germline loops: CDR1 SGHVS, CDR2 FNYEAQ. J lost 3 bases, V lost 1 base, and 3 bases had no gene match. The CDR3 sequence is CASSLGGLAGLYEQYF. CDR3 bases: TGTGCCAGCAGCTTAGGGGGACTAGCGGGACTCTACGAGCAGTACTTC.

This sequence joins TRBV11-2 and TRBJ2-1; 12 bases are shared with TRBD2. V lost 2 bases, J lost 5 bases, and 4 bases stayed unmatched. The CDR3 spans 16 residues. The germline CDR1 and CDR2 sequences are SGHAT and FQNNGV. In DNA form, the CDR3 reads TGTGCCAGCAGCTTAATGAGGACTAGCGGGGACAATGAGCAGTTCTTC. It specifies CASSLMRTSGDNEQFF.

The chain combines TRBV7-8 with TRBJ1-2; D remains unclear. Looked up from germline, CDR1 is SGHVS and CDR2 is FQNEAQ. V was cut by 5 bases and J by 1 base, with 14 bases left in between. The CDR3 covers 15 residues. CDR3 residues: CASSLLAAINYGYTF. The CDR3 bases are TGTGCCAGCAGCCTCCTGGCAGCGATTAACTATGGCTACACCTTC.

Worth noting for this clone: Other nucleotide sequences from this sample produce the same CDR3. The V gene is TRBV18, the J gene TRBJ2-1, with TRBD1 as a possible D gene (5 bases). V was clipped by 3 bases and J by 2 bases, with 8 bases between them. The germline V gene encodes CDR1 KGHSH and CDR2 LQKENI. The CDR3 contains 14 residues. The CDR3 reads CASSPGQTYNEQFF. DNA of the CDR3: TGTGCCAGCTCACCGGGGCAGACCTACAATGAGCAGTTCTTC.

The chain employs TRBV28 and TRBJ2-6; 8 nucleotides line up with TRBD1. Germline CDR1 is MDHEN and CDR2 is SYDVKM. The CDR3 sequence is 18 residues long. With 2 bases clipped from V and 0 bases from J, the junction kept 6 bases outside the gene matches. CDR3 nucleotide sequence: TGTGCCAGCAGTTTACTTGGACAGGGCCGCTCTGGGGCCAACGTCCTGACTTTC. Protein: CASSLLGQGRSGANVLTF.

J is TRBJ2-7 and V is TRBV28; D not certain. The CDR3 totals 15 residues. Germline V gene sequence: CDR1 MDHEN, CDR2 SYDVKM. The V and J ends lost 5 bases and 2 bases respectively, with 16 bases between them. The CDR3 loop reads CASSQAGPITYEQYF. The CDR3 DNA is TGTGCCAGCAGTCAGGCCGGGCCTATAACCTACGAGCAGTACTTC.

This clone was counted once. Other DNA sequences in the same sample also yield this CDR3. This rearrangement joins TRBV5-1 to TRBJ2-7, with 11 bases aligning to TRBD1. This CDR3 is built from 14 residues. V gave up 4 bases and J gave up 4 bases; unmatched junction bases: 4. Germline CDR1 is SGHRS and CDR2 is YFSETQ. CDR3: CASSIRDRGYEQYF. DNA of the CDR3: TGCGCCAGCAGCATCCGGGACAGGGGGTACGAGCAGTACTTC.

The CDR3 sequence is CAWSVPSPTTYEQYF. Here the CDR3 DNA reads TGTGCCTGGAGTGTGCCTAGCCCTACTACCTACGAGCAGTACTTC. The chain employs TRBV30 and TRBJ2-7, with D possibly being TRBD2 (5 bases). V dropped 0 bases and J dropped 2 bases, with 14 bases sitting between them. The germline gives CDR1 GTSNPN, CDR2 SVGIG (reference sequence). This CDR3 comprises 15 residues. Using reference TRBV30 and TRBJ2-7 for the parts outside the CDR3, the full variable domain is SQTIHQWPATLVQPVGSPLSLECTVEGTSNPNLYWYRQAAGRGLQLLFYSVGIGQISSEVPQNLSASRPQDRQFILSSKKLLLSDSGFYLCAWSVPSPTTYEQYFGPGTRLTVT.

The gene calls are TRBV7-8 and TRBJ2-6, with 8 bases identical to TRBD1. Germline CDR1 SGHVS, CDR2 FQNEAQ. Trimming cost V 0 bases and J 2 bases; bases outside gene matches: 9. The CDR3 has 19 amino acids. The CDR3 sequence: CASSLASGTGTTGANVLTF. For the CDR3, the DNA is TGTGCCAGCAGCTTAGCGTCAGGGACAGGAACAACTGGGGCCAACGTCCTGACTTTC.

This sequence joins TRBV4-3 and TRBJ1-1, with D maybe TRBD1 (5 bases). V was clipped by 1 base and J by 0 bases, with 9 bases between them. Germline lookup yields CDR1 LGHNA and CDR2 YSLEER. The CDR3 runs 15 residues. The CDR3 spells CASSQGGALNTEAFF. CDR3 bases: TGCGCCAGCAGCCAAGGAGGGGCCTTGAACACTGAAGCTTTCTTT.

This clone occurred once. The chain uses TRBV9 and TRBJ2-3; TRBD2 matches 10 bases. This CDR3 region has 15 residues. With 6 bases clipped from V and 3 bases from J, the junction kept 7 bases outside the gene matches. Germline lookup yields CDR1 SGDLS and CDR2 YYNGEE. In nucleotides, the CDR3 is TGTGCCAGCACCCGGACTAGCGGAGGAACAGATACGCAGTATTTT. As protein: CASTRTSGGTDTQYF.

The CDR3 region is CASSEWPSGALSYEQYF. The CDR3 bases are TGTGCCAGCAGTGAATGGCCATCAGGGGCACTCTCCTACGAGCAGTACTTC. The chain couples TRBV2 to TRBJ2-7; D perhaps matches TRBD1 (6 bases). Trimming took 2 bases from V and 0 from J, leaving 17 bases between them. The CDR3 is 17 amino acids. CDR1 is SNHLY and CDR2 is FYNNEI in the germline V gene.

The chain uses TRBV11-3 and TRBJ2-1, with D perhaps given as TRBD1 or TRBD2 (6 bases each). Germline CDR1 SGHNT, CDR2 YENEEA. The V gene lost 0 bases and the J gene lost 9 bases, with 12 bases spanning the gap. The CDR3 covers 14 residues. CDR3 bases: TGTGCCAGCAGCTTAGATAACGGGGGCCCTGAGCAGTTCTTC. Residues: CASSLDNGGPEQFF.

The chain recombines TRBV7-8 with TRBJ2-7; the D is unclear. Germline CDR1 is SGHVS and CDR2 is FQNEAQ. V lost 3 bases and J lost 3, with 15 bases in between. CDR3 length equals 15 residues. The DNA for the CDR3 is TGTGCCAGCAGCTTGGGCCGGCAGATAGGCTACGAGCAGTACTTC. Protein: CASSLGRQIGYEQYF.

The V gene is TRBV19, the J gene TRBJ2-3; D may be TRBD1 or TRBD2 (5 bases each). V was clipped by 8 bases and J by 0 bases, with 18 bases between them. Germline V CDR1 and CDR2: LNHDA, SQIVND (reference sequence). CDR3 length: 16 residues. The CDR3 spells CASRGPGGHSTDTQYF. DNA of the CDR3: TGTGCCAGTCGGGGCCCAGGCGGGCATAGCACAGATACGCAGTATTTT.

Comments on this clone: This CDR3 is also generated by other DNA sequences in the sample. The rearrangement joins TRBV18 to TRBJ1-1; D not certain. The germline V gene encodes CDR1 KGHSH and CDR2 LQKENI. V was clipped by 2 bases and J by 1 base, with 8 bases between them. CDR3 length: 14 residues. CDR3 nucleotide sequence: TGTGCCAGCTCACCAACAGACGGGAACACTGAAGCTTTCTTT. Translation: CASSPTDGNTEAFF.